This paragraph reports one T cell receptor (beta chain). No antigen is known for it. At one end, the junction sequence differs from germline, possibly due to a read error. The read ends 3 residues early relative to the CDR3; the germline J gene fills the gap. The sample belongs to a study of T cells in women clearing cervical HPV infection. Study summary: Cases' blood sampling followed lesion detection by median around 160 days (90 to 200). Only a few women had HLA typing results available.

Here immunoSEQ multiplex PCR was the method, and the copy in TCRdb shows in-frame clones only, minus some. The sample holds under 30,000 clones. MY09/MY11 PCR detected cervical HPV DNA; dot-blot assigned genotypes. This CDR3 contains 16 residues. From germline, CDR1 is LGHNA and CDR2 YNFKEQ. Study results and limitations: Unknown T-cell numbers per sample may underlie the richness differences.

The V and J genes are TRBV4-2 and TRBJ1-4; D may be TRBD1 (6 bases). The sequencing input was blood buffy coat. The source is a woman aged 18-70 years with a cervical HPV16 infection that either progressed to CIN3+ or cleared (not recorded which). The CDR3 is CASSQVTGMENEKLFF. The sequenced part of the CDR3 DNA is TGCGCCAGCAGCCAGGTTACAGGGATGGAGAATGAAAAA.